Shown below are 27 T cell receptor beta chains from a single sample sequenced in a study of cytomegalovirus exposure and HLA in healthy donors. The PCR employed 60 Vbeta primers together with 13 Jbeta primers. Clones were read by immunoSEQ multiplex PCR, and TCRdb kept only the in-frame ones, dropping some. The sample has about 50,000 clones. The source material was PBMCs. The receptors originated from a woman between 18 and 30 years old in good health and CMV-seronegative.

The rearrangement joins TRBV7-2 to TRBJ1-1; TRBD1 aligns across 8 bases. CDR3 length: 15 amino acids. Germline CDR1 is SGHTA and CDR2 is FQGNSA. V lost 4 bases and J lost 0; bases outside the gene matches: 4. The CDR3 is CASSSQGALNTEAFF. In nucleotides, the CDR3 is TGTGCCAGCAGCTCCCAGGGGGCCTTGAACACTGAAGCTTTCTTT.

CDR3 nucleotide sequence: TGTGCCAGCCGGGACTCCAACACCGGGGAGCTGTTTTTT. This encodes CASRDSNTGELFF. The chain links TRBV28 to TRBJ2-2; D may be TRBD2 (6 bases). This CDR3 region has 13 residues. V lost 8 bases and J lost 2, with 9 bases in between. Germline V gene sequence: CDR1 MDHEN, CDR2 SYDVKM.

This chain joins TRBV5-1 and TRBJ1-2; tentatively, D is TRBD1 (6 bases). CDR1 is SGHRS, CDR2 YFSETQ, per germline. Trimming left V 3 bases short and J 8 bases short, with 17 bases between. CDR3 length: 14 residues. CDR3 residues: CASSSSVEGVGYTF. The CDR3 bases are TGCGCCAGCAGCTCTTCGGTAGAGGGGGTCGGCTACACCTTC.

The chain joins TRBV6-1 to TRBJ1-5; 8 nucleotides match TRBD1. CDR1 and CDR2 (germline): MNHNS, SASEGT. The CDR3 contains 13 residues. Trimming took 6 bases from V and 5 from J; bases not matched to a gene: 3. CDR3 sequence (DNA): TGTGCCAGCAGGGGGGACAGGTATCAGCCCCAGCATTTT. Translating it yields CASRGDRYQPQHF.

This rearrangement joins TRBV5-1 to TRBJ2-5; D call uncertain. V lost 1 base and J 5 bases, leaving 12 bases between the germline ends. This CDR3 is built from 14 residues. Germline V gene data show CDR1 as SGHRS and CDR2 as YFSETQ. The CDR3 sequence: CASSLTNAPETQYF. The CDR3 DNA sequence: TGCGCCAGCAGCTTGACTAACGCCCCCGAGACCCAGTACTTC.

This chain uses TRBV10-3 with TRBJ1-4, with 7 positions matching TRBD1. Germline V gene sequence: CDR1 ENHRY, CDR2 SYGVKD. CDR3 length: 13 residues. V shed 8 bases and J 5 bases; nucleotides not matched to a gene: 5. CDR3 nucleotide sequence: TGTGCCATCTCGACAGGGCTCAATGAAAAACTGTTTTTT. Amino acid sequence: CAISTGLNEKLFF.

V is TRBV29-1 and J is TRBJ1-5; a possible D gene is TRBD1 (6 bases). Trimming cost V 6 bases and J 7 bases, with 19 bases left between them. This CDR3 spans 14 amino acids. Germline V gives CDR1 SQVTM, CDR2 ANQGSEA. CDR3 nucleotide sequence: TGCAGCGTGTCACCCAAGGGGGTCGGGCAGCCCCAGCATTTT. Its translation is CSVSPKGVGQPQHF.

The chain recombines TRBV30 with TRBJ2-7, with D possibly being TRBD2 (5 bases). V dropped 3 bases and J dropped 5 bases, with 14 bases sitting between them. Germline CDR1 GTSNPN, CDR2 SVGIG (reference sequence). The CDR3 sequence is 13 residues long. For the CDR3, the DNA is TGTGCCTGGAGCCCGGGGTTTGCGGACGAGCAGTACTTC. This gives the protein CAWSPGFADEQYF.

The chain links TRBV10-1 to TRBJ2-5, with a tentative D call TRBD2 (5 bases). The CDR3 contains 15 residues. Germline values: CDR1 WNHNN, CDR2 SYGVQD (reference sequence). Trimming left V 6 bases short and J 5 bases short, with 19 bases between. The CDR3 protein is CASSTATGPGETQYF. The DNA for the CDR3 is TGCGCCAGCAGCACAGCCACTGGACCGGGGGAGACCCAGTACTTC.

The CDR3 bases are TGTGCCAGCAGTTACTCGAGCGGGGCCGATACGCAGTATTTT. This gives the protein CASSYSSGADTQYF. The chain carries TRBV6-5 and TRBJ2-3; 7 bases fit TRBD2. Trimming removed 0 bases from V and 6 bases from J; junction bases left unmatched: 3. The CDR3 is made up of 14 amino acids. Germline assignment: CDR1 MNHEY and CDR2 SVGAGI.

The V call is TRBV28, the J call TRBJ1-1; D gene ambiguous. CDR1 and CDR2 from the germline V gene are MDHEN and SYDVKM. Trimming stripped 3 bases from V and 8 bases from J, with 16 bases between. The CDR3 has 14 amino acids. CDR3 protein: CASSFWSGNTEAFF. In DNA, the CDR3 is TGTGCCAGCAGTTTTTGGTCAGGTAATACCGAAGCTTTCTTT.

The chain is built from TRBV19 and TRBJ1-4; D not resolved. Trimming removed 1 base from V and 4 bases from J, with 4 bases in between. Germline V gene lookup returns CDR1 LNHDA and CDR2 SQIVND (reference sequence). The CDR3 covers 13 residues. The chain's CDR3 is CASSIGHNEKLFF. CDR3 DNA sequence: TGTGCCAGTAGTATAGGACATAATGAAAAACTGTTTTTT.

This sequence joins TRBV4-2 and TRBJ2-5, with D perhaps TRBD2 (7 bases). The J call may be faulty, since TRBJ2-7 better matches the DNA end. The CDR3 runs 16 residues. Germline V gives CDR1 LGHNA, CDR2 YNFKEQ. The CDR3 bases are TGTGCCAGCAGCCAAGATAGTGGCGGGGGCGCCTACGAGCAGTACTTC. As protein: CASSQDSGGGAYEQYF.

The chain couples TRBV5-4 to TRBJ1-1; tentatively, D is TRBD1 (5 bases). The CDR3 totals 12 residues. Germline V gives CDR1 SGHNT, CDR2 YYREEE (reference sequence). Trimming stripped 2 bases from V and 8 bases from J, with 10 bases between. Here the CDR3 DNA reads TGTGCCAGCAGCTTCGGGGGATCCGAAGCTTTCTTT. Protein: CASSFGGSEAFF.

The chain combines TRBV5-1 with TRBJ2-2; TRBD2 might be the D (5 bases). Trimming stripped 0 bases from V and 7 bases from J, with 10 bases between. This CDR3 contains 14 residues. Per the germline V gene, CDR1 is SGHRS and CDR2 is YFSETQ. CDR3 DNA: TGCGCCAGCAGCTTGGAAAGGGCGGGCGGGGAGCTGTTTTTT. Translated, it gives CASSLERAGGELFF.

V is TRBV6-1 and J is TRBJ1-1; the D gene is possibly TRBD1 (6 bases). This CDR3 is built from 14 residues. Germline assignment: CDR1 MNHNS and CDR2 SASEGT. V shed 10 bases and J shed 4 bases, with 19 bases lying between them. This chain's CDR3 is CATGEGGGPTEAFF. The CDR3, as DNA: TGTGCCACCGGCGAGGGGGGGGGCCCCACTGAAGCTTTCTTT.

The chain uses TRBV28 and TRBJ2-1; unclear D gene. The germline V and J ends were trimmed by 5 bases and 0 bases, with 11 bases remaining between them. Germline V gene sequence: CDR1 MDHEN, CDR2 SYDVKM. The CDR3 extends over 15 amino acids. The CDR3 bases are TGTGCCAGCAGTCCCGGCGGAGACTCCTACAATGAGCAGTTCTTC. This codes for CASSPGGDSYNEQFF.

The chain uses TRBV9 and TRBJ1-2; possible D gene TRBD1, 5 bases. V lost 2 bases to trimming and J lost 8 bases, with 16 bases between them. CDR3 length: 14 residues. The germline gives CDR1 SGDLS, CDR2 YYNGEE. CDR3 coding DNA: TGTGCCAGCAGCGTCCCGGACAATCTGGAAGGCTACACCTTC. Its translation: CASSVPDNLEGYTF.

The chain couples TRBV30 to TRBJ1-1; 8 nucleotides align to TRBD1. The J segment lost 3 bases and the V segment lost 1 base, leaving 7 bases of the junction unmatched. CDR3 length: 15 residues. Per germline, CDR1 GTSNPN and CDR2 SVGIG (reference sequence). The CDR3 sequence is CAWSALDRVDTEAFF. Here the CDR3 DNA reads TGTGCCTGGAGTGCCTTGGACAGGGTGGACACTGAAGCTTTCTTT.

CDR3: CATSTPSGRNEQFF. The CDR3 nucleotides read TGTGCCACCAGCACTCCTAGCGGGAGGAATGAGCAGTTCTTC. The chain joins TRBV15 to TRBJ2-1; 11 bases agree with TRBD2. V lost 4 bases, J lost 7 bases, and 3 bases stayed unmatched. The CDR3 sequence is 14 residues long. Germline CDR1 LNHNV, CDR2 YYDKDF (reference sequence).

This sequence joins TRBV5-1 and TRBJ1-2; no firm D call. The CDR3 runs to 13 residues. The germline V gene has CDR1 SGHRS and CDR2 YFSETQ. V lost 1 base to trimming and J lost 4 bases, with 8 bases between them. The CDR3 protein is CASSLISLYGYTF. CDR3 nucleotide sequence: TGCGCCAGCAGCTTGATATCCCTCTATGGCTACACCTTC.

V gene TRBV23-1 combines with J gene TRBJ1-6; 7 bases are a match to TRBD1. TRBV23-1 belongs to the ORF category, with a function that is uncertain. The CDR3 runs 18 residues. V trimming: 0 bases; J trimming: 1 base; junction bases outside the gene matches: 6. CDR3 sequence: CASSQSVPDRSYNSPLHF. CDR3 in DNA: TGCGCCAGCAGTCAATCGGTTCCGGACAGGTCCTATAATTCACCCCTCCACTTT.

The gene calls are TRBV19 and TRBJ1-3; 7 positions agree with TRBD1. The CDR3 is made up of 15 amino acids. The V gene's germline CDR1 is LNHDA and CDR2 SQIVND (reference sequence). The J segment lost 2 bases and the V segment lost 7 bases, leaving 8 bases of the junction unmatched. The CDR3 sequence: CASNPDRVPGNTIYF. The DNA of the CDR3 is TGTGCCAGTAACCCCGACAGGGTTCCTGGAAACACCATATATTTT.

This sequence joins TRBV18 and TRBJ1-3, with D perhaps matching TRBD1 (5 bases). V lost 5 bases and J lost 0, with 14 bases in between. The CDR3 is 16 amino acids. Germline CDR1 KGHSH, CDR2 LQKENI. CDR3 amino acids: CASSTSTVTSGNTIYF. The CDR3 coding sequence is TGTGCCAGCTCAACATCGACAGTTACCTCTGGAAACACCATATATTTT. Filled out from reference TRBV18 and TRBJ1-3, the complete variable domain reads NAGVMQNPRHLVRRRGQEARLRCSPMKGHSHVYWYRQLPEEGLKFMVYLQKENIIDESGMPKERFSAEFPKEGPSILRIQQVVRGDSAAYFCASSTSTVTSGNTIYFGEGSWLTVV.

The J gene is TRBJ2-2, the V gene TRBV15, with a tentative D call TRBD1 (5 bases). V was clipped by 0 bases and J by 1 base, with 6 bases between them. Per germline, CDR1 LNHNV and CDR2 YYDKDF (reference sequence). The CDR3 runs to 15 residues. The CDR3 DNA reads TGTGCCACCAGCAGAGAGGGGCAGAACACCGGGGAGCTGTTTTTT. Translated, it gives CATSREGQNTGELFF.

The chain employs TRBV5-1 and TRBJ2-5, with D unclear. V was clipped by 0 bases and J by 3 bases, with 6 bases between them. This CDR3 comprises 13 residues. CDR1 SGHRS and CDR2 YFSETQ come from the germline V gene. CDR3 nucleotides: TGCGCCAGCAGCTTGGTGGGCGAAGAGACCCAGTACTTC. Its translation is CASSLVGEETQYF.

The chain carries TRBV5-1 and TRBJ2-7; possibly TRBD2 for D (6 bases). The V and J ends lost 5 bases and 1 base respectively, with 13 bases between them. Germline V gene data show CDR1 as SGHRS and CDR2 as YFSETQ. This CDR3 has 14 residues. The chain's CDR3 is CASSRTGESYEQYF. CDR3 nucleotide sequence: TGCGCCAGCAGTCGGACGGGGGAATCCTACGAGCAGTACTTC.